The 4 T cell receptor beta chains in this list originate from one sample, sequenced in a study of T cell repertoires in cytomegalovirus infection. What these receptors recognize is not known. TCRdb ran MiXCR on the reads and lists one entry per CDR3 protein. The data contain 69,000 or so distinct CDR3 sequences, roughly 28% of them singletons. The material sequenced was CD8+ T cells from cultured PBMCs, taken from culture after CMV antigen stimulation. The receptors originated from a human donor in good health (CMV status not recorded). Some clones in this sample may be carry-over from other donors' samples.

This clonotype was observed many times. The gene calls are TRBV19 and TRBJ2-7; D is possibly TRBD1 or TRBD2 (5 bases each). The CDR3 spans 13 residues. V lost 3 bases and J lost 0, with 6 bases in between. The germline V gene has CDR1 LNHDA and CDR2 SQIVND (reference sequence). CDR3: CASSIGGSYEQYF. In DNA, the CDR3 is TGTGCCAGTAGTATTGGGGGCTCCTACGAGCAGTACTTC. Variable domain in full (rest from reference TRBV19 and TRBJ2-7): DGGITQSPKYLFRKEGQNVTLSCEQNLNHDAMYWYRQDPGQGLRLIYYSQIVNDFQKGDIAEGYSVSREKKESFPLTVTSAQKNPTAFYLCASSIGGSYEQYFGPGTRLTVT.

This clonotype turned up a few times. This chain joins TRBV6-9 and TRBJ2-1, with 11 bases lining up with TRBD2. Germline V gene data show CDR1 as MNHGY and CDR2 as SVAAGI. With 0 bases clipped from V and 3 bases from J, the junction kept 13 bases outside the gene matches. The CDR3 runs to 20 residues. The CDR3, as DNA: TGTGCCAGCAGTTATTCGAGCCTAGCGGGAGGCCTTCCTTGCTACAATGAGCAGTTCTTC. Translation gives CASSYSSLAGGLPCYNEQFF.

This chain uses TRBV6-5 with TRBJ2-7; 10 bases fit TRBD2. Germline V gives CDR1 MNHEY, CDR2 SVGAGI. CDR3 length: 13 residues. V lost 6 bases to trimming and J lost 12 bases; unmatched junction nucleotides: 11. The CDR3 DNA is TGTGCCAGCAGCGATGGACTAGCGGTCGAGAGGTACTTC. Amino acids: CASSDGLAVERYF.

The chain carries TRBV6-1 and TRBJ2-3; D is perhaps TRBD2 (6 bases). V was trimmed by 10 bases and J by 5 bases, leaving 19 bases between them. The CDR3 loop spans 14 amino acids. Germline V gene sequence: CDR1 MNHNS, CDR2 SASEGT. CDR3 coding DNA: TGTGCCACCAAAGCGGGCCTACTCCGAGATACGCAGTATTTT. Residues: CATKAGLLRDTQYF.